The subject of this entry is one T cell receptor beta chain. The antigen remains unidentified. In the same sample, other DNA sequences code for this CDR3. The data were obtained in a study of beta chain features in type 1 diabetes. Study-wide points: Moderately but significantly shorter TCRB CDR3s were found in Type 1 diabetes patients in all four CD4+ subsets.

Every bit of the isolated RNA underwent reverse transcription, so sequencing read expressed TCRB transcripts. Repertoires were generated with immunoSEQ multiplex PCR, while TCRdb's copy carries only in-frame clones and drops some. The sample holds about 710,000 clones, over 12% seen once. This receptor was identified in a man in his late teens or twenties with type 1 diabetes. The sample was naive CD4+ T cells from blood.

The CDR3 region has the DNA TGTGCCAGCAGTTACTCCGGGGGAAGCACAGATACGCAGTATTTT. Its protein product is CASSYSGGSTDTQYF. J is TRBJ2-3 and V is TRBV6-5; D possibly corresponds to TRBD2 (6 bases). CDR1 and CDR2 from the germline V gene are MNHEY and SVGAGI. Trimming took 0 bases from V and 0 from J, leaving 7 bases between them. This CDR3 comprises 15 residues.